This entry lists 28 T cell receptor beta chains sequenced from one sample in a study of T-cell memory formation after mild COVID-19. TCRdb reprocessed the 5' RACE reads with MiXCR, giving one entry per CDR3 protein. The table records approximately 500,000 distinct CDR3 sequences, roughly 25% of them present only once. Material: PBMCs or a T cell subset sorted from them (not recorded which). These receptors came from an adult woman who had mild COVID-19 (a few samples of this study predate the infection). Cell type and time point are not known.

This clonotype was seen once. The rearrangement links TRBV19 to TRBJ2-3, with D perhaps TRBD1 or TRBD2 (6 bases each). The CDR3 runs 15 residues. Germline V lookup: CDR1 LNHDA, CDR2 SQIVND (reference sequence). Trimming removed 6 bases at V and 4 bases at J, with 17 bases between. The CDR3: CASSDGGRGPDTQYF. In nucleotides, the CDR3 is TGTGCCAGTAGCGACGGGGGCCGGGGCCCAGATACGCAGTATTTT.

The CDR3 loop is CATSGQGYGYTF. The CDR3 region has the DNA TGTGCCACCTCCGGACAGGGATATGGCTACACCTTC. The chain has TRBV24-1 and TRBJ1-2, with 8 positions matching TRBD1. There are 12 residues in the CDR3. The V segment lost 9 bases and the J segment 5 bases; nucleotides outside the gene matches: 4. The germline CDR1 and CDR2 sequences are KGHDR and SFDVKD.

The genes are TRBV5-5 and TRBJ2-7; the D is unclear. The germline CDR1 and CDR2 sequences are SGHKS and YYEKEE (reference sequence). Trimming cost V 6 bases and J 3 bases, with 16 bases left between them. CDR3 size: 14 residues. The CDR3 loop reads CASKVRTHHYEQYF. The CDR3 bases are TGTGCCAGCAAAGTTCGGACCCACCACTACGAGCAGTACTTC.

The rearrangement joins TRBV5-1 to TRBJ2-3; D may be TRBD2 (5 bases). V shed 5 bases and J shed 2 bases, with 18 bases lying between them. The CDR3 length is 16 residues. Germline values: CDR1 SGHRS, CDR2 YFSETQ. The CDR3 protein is CASSPTTLRLTDTQYF. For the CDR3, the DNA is TGCGCCAGCAGTCCGACTACCCTACGCCTCACAGATACGCAGTATTTT.

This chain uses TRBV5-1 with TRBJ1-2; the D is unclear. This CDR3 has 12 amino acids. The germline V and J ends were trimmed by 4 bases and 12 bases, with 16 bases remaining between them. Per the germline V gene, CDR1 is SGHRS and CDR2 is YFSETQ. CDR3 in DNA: TGCGCCAGCAGCCCTTTAGGCGTCGGAAACACCTTC. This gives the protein CASSPLGVGNTF.

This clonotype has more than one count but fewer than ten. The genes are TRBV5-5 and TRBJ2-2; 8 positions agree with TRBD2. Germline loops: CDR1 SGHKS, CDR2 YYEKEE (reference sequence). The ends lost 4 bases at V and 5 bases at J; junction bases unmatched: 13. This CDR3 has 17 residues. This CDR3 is CASSARLARKLTGELFF. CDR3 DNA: TGTGCCAGCAGCGCGCGACTAGCGCGTAAGTTAACCGGGGAGCTGTTTTTT.

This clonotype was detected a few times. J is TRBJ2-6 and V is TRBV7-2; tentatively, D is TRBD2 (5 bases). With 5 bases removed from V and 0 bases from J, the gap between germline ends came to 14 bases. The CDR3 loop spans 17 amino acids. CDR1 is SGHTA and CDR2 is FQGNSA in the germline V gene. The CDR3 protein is CASSPPSGSSGANVLTF. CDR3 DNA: TGTGCCAGCAGCCCCCCTTCGGGGAGCTCTGGGGCCAACGTCCTGACTTTC.

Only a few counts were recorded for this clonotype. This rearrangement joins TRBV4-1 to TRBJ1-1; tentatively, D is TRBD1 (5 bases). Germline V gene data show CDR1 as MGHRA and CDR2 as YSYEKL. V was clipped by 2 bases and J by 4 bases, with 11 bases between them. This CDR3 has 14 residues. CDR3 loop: CASSQPKRGTEAFF. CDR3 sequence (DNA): TGCGCCAGCAGCCAACCCAAAAGGGGCACTGAAGCTTTCTTT.

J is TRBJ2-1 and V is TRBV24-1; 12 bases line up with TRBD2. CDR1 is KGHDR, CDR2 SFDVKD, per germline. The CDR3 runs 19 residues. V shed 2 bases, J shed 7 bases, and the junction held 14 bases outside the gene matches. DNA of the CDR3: TGTGCCACCAGTGATTCCCAACTAGCGGGAGGTCACCTAGGAAATGAGCAGTTCTTC. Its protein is CATSDSQLAGGHLGNEQFF.

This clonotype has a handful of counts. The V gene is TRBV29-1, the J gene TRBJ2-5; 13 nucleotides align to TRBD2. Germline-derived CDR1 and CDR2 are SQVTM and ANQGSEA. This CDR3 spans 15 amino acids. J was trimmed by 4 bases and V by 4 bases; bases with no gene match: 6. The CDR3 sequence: CSVGGLAGVGETQYF. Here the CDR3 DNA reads TGCAGCGTTGGAGGACTAGCGGGAGTCGGAGAGACCCAGTACTTC.

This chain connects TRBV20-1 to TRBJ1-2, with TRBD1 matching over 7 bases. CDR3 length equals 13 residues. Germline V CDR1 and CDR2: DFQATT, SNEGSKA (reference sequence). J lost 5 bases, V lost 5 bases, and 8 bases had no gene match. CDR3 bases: TGCAGTGCTCCCGTCCAGGGGGGATATGGCTACACCTTC. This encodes CSAPVQGGYGYTF.

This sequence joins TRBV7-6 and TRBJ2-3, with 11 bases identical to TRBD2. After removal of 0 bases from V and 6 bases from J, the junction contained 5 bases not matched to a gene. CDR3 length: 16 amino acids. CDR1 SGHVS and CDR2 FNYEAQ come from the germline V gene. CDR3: CASSLASSGGTDTQYF. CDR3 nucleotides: TGTGCCAGCAGCTTAGCTTCTAGCGGGGGGACGGATACGCAGTATTTT.

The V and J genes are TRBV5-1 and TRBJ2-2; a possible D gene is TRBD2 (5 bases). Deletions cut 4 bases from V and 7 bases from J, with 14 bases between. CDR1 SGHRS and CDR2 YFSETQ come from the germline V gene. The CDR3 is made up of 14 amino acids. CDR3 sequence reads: CASSTDLRGGELFF. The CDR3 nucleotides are TGCGCCAGCAGCACGGACCTACGGGGCGGGGAGCTGTTTTTT.

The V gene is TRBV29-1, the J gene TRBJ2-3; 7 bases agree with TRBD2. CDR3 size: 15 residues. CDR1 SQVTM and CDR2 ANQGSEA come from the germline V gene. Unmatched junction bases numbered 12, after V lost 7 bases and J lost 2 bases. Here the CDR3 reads CSAWGEGSFTDTQYF. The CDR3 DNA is TGCAGCGCCTGGGGGGAGGGATCTTTCACAGATACGCAGTATTTT.

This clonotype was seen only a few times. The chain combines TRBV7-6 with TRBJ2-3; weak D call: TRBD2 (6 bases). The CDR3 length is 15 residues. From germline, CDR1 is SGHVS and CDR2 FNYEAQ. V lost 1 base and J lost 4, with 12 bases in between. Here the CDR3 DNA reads TGTGCCAGCAGCTTAGGCGGGGCGTCCGCAGATACGCAGTATTTT. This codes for CASSLGGASADTQYF.

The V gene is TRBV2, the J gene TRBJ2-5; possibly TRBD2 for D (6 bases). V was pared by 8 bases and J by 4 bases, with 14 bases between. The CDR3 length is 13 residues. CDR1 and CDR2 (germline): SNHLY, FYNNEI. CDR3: CASGGISGETQYF. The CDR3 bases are TGTGCCAGCGGCGGGATATCGGGAGAGACCCAGTACTTC.

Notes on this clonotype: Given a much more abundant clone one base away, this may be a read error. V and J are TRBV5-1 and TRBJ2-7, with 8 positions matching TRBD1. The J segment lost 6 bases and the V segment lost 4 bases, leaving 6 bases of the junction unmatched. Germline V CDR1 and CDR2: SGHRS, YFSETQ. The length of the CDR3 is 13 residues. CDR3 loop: CASSLDRALEQYF. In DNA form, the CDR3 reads TGCGCCAGCAGCCTGGACAGGGCACTCGAGCAGTACTTC.

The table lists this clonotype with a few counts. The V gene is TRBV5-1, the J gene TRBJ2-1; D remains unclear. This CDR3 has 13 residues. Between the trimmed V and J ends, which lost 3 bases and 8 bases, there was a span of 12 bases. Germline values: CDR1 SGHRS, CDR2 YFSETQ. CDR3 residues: CASSYPTGDEQFF. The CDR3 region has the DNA TGCGCCAGCAGCTACCCGACTGGGGATGAGCAGTTCTTC.

This chain's CDR3 is CASTPTDSRNTEAFF. The CDR3 DNA is TGTGCCAGCACCCCGACCGATTCGAGGAACACTGAAGCTTTCTTT. The chain recombines TRBV2 with TRBJ1-1, with D unclear. The CDR3 runs 15 residues. Germline CDR1 is SNHLY and CDR2 is FYNNEI. The V gene lost 7 bases and the J gene lost 1 base, with 16 bases spanning the gap.

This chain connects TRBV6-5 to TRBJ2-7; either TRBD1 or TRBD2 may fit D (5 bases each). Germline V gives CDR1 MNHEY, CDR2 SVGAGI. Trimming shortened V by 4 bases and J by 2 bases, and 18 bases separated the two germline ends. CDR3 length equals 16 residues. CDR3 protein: CASSSRGDHRPYEQYF. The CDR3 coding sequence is TGTGCCAGCAGTTCCCGTGGGGACCACCGACCCTACGAGCAGTACTTC.

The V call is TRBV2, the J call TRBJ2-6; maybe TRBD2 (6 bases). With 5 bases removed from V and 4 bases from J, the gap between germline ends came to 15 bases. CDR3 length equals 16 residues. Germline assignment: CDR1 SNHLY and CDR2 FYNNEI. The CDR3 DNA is TGTGCCAGCAGTTCGAGTGGGGGACTGGGGGCCAACGTCCTGACTTTC. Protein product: CASSSSGGLGANVLTF. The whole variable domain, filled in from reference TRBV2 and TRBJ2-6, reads EPEVTQTPSHQVTQMGQEVILRCVPISNHLYFYWYRQILGQKVEFLVSFYNNEISEKSEIFDDQFSVERPDGSNFTLKIRSTKLEDSAMYFCASSSSGGLGANVLTFGAGSRLTVL.

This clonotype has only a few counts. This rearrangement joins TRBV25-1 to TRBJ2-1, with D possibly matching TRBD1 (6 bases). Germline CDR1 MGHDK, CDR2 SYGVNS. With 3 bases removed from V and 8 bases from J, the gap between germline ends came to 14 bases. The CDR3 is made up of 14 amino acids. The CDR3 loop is CASSEGALWDEQFF. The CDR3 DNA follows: TGTGCCAGCAGTGAGGGGGCACTTTGGGATGAGCAGTTCTTC.

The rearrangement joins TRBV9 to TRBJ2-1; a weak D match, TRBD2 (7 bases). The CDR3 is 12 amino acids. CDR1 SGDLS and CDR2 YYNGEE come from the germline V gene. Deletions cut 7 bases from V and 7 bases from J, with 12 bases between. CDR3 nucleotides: TGTGCCAGCGGGGGGGCGGAGAATGAGCAGTTCTTC. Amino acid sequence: CASGGAENEQFF.

The CDR3 reads CASSLGTHIDEQFF. CDR3 DNA: TGTGCCAGCTCCCTCGGAACCCACATAGATGAGCAGTTCTTC. V gene TRBV18 combines with J gene TRBJ2-1, with no clear D. Germline loops: CDR1 KGHSH, CDR2 LQKENI. This CDR3 has 14 residues. Trimming stripped 6 bases from V and 8 bases from J, with 17 bases between.

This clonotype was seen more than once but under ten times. The CDR3 DNA reads TGCGCCAGCAGCTTGGCACAGGGGTCGGGGACTGAAGCTTTCTTT. Translation gives CASSLAQGSGTEAFF. The chain uses TRBV5-1 and TRBJ1-1; the match to TRBD1 covers 7 bases. This CDR3 spans 15 amino acids. The J segment lost 5 bases and the V segment lost 0 bases, leaving 7 bases of the junction unmatched. Germline V CDR1 and CDR2: SGHRS, YFSETQ.

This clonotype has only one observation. The CDR3 region is CASSYSVSGARGNEQFF. The CDR3 region has the DNA TGTGCCAGCAGTTACTCGGTTAGCGGGGCCCGGGGGAATGAGCAGTTCTTC. The genes are TRBV6-5 and TRBJ2-1; 8 nucleotides match TRBD2. Germline CDR1 is MNHEY and CDR2 is SVGAGI. Trimming at V came to 0 bases and at J to 7 bases, leaving 11 bases not matched to a gene. The CDR3 extends over 17 amino acids.

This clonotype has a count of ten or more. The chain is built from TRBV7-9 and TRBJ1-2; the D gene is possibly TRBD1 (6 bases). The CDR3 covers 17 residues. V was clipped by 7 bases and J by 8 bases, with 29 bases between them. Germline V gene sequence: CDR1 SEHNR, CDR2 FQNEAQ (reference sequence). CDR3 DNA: TGTGCCAGCATTCCCCTCCCGGTGGAACCGGGACAAAGAGGCTACACCTTC. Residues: CASIPLPVEPGQRGYTF.

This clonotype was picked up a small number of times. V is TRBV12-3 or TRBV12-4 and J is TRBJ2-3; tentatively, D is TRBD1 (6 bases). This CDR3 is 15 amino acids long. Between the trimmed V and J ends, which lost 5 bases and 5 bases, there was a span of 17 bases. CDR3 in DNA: TGTGCCAGCAGTCACAGGACAGAAAAAAAAGATACGCAGTATTTT. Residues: CASSHRTEKKDTQYF.